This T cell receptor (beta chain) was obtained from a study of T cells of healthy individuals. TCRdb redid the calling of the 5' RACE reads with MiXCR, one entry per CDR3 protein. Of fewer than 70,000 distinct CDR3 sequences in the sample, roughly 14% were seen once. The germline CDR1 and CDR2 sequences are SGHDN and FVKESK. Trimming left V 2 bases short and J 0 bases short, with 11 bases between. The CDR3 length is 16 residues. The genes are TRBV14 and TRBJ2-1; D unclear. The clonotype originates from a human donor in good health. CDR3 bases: TGTGCCAGCAGCCAATTGAGGACGAGCTCCTACAATGAGCAGTTCTTC. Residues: CASSQLRTSSYNEQFF.